Presented here are 19 T cell receptor beta chains from one specimen sequenced in a study of ipilimumab plus nivolumab after autologous stem cell transplantation listed by TCRdb under 2021. The library was prepared using the immunoSEQ multiplex PCR assay. The clones in this table, taken by TCRdb from immuneACCESS, are in-frame only. Not every clone is retained; where verified, under half of the shortfall comes from an unresolved V gene, and the cause of the rest is unknown. This sample comprises fewer than 15,000 clones, approximately 72% of them detected only once. Together, the top ten hold more than 9% of the sample. The sequencing here drew on PBMCs, taken in a trial of ipilimumab plus nivolumab as post-transplant consolidation. The source of these receptors is a male donor with primary mediastinal lymphoma.

Sample share makes this clone medium-sized. The rearrangement joins TRBV7-9 to TRBJ1-2; D is ambiguous. Germline V lookup: CDR1 SEHNR, CDR2 FQNEAQ (reference sequence). The CDR3 has 15 amino acids. Trimming stripped 2 bases from V and 6 bases from J, with 16 bases between. The CDR3 region has the DNA TGTGCCAGCAGCTTATGGCGGACTCCGCAGGATGGCTACACCTTC. Amino acids: CASSLWRTPQDGYTF.

The gene calls are TRBV7-2 and TRBJ2-5; D might be TRBD1 (6 bases). CDR3 length: 14 residues. Germline CDR1 SGHTA, CDR2 FQGNSA. V lost 5 bases and J lost 4, with 14 bases in between. The CDR3 region has the DNA TGTGCCAGCAGCCCCCTAGGGGGACGAGAGACCCAGTACTTC. Encoded protein: CASSPLGGRETQYF.

V gene TRBV5-1 combines with J gene TRBJ2-5; D is unclear. Trimming removed 2 bases from V and 5 bases from J, with 16 bases in between. This CDR3 has 15 residues. Germline V gene lookup returns CDR1 SGHRS and CDR2 YFSETQ. The CDR3 DNA sequence: TGCGCCAGCAGCTTCGTCGCGAGTTTGAGCGAGACCCAGTACTTC. Protein: CASSFVASLSETQYF.

This clone has just a few counts. The genes are TRBV29-1 and TRBJ2-1, with TRBD1 identical over 8 bases. Germline CDR1 is SQVTM and CDR2 is ANQGSEA. The CDR3 runs to 15 residues. With 6 bases clipped from V and 2 bases from J, the junction kept 9 bases outside the gene matches. CDR3: CSVPKQGGTYNEQFF. In DNA form, the CDR3 reads TGCAGCGTCCCGAAACAGGGGGGCACCTACAATGAGCAGTTCTTC.

The V and J genes are TRBV7-2 and TRBJ2-1; a possible D gene is TRBD2 (5 bases). Trimming stripped 5 bases from V and 0 bases from J, with 11 bases between. Germline V lookup: CDR1 SGHTA, CDR2 FQGNSA. This CDR3 comprises 15 residues. DNA for the CDR3: TGTGCCAGCAGCCCCAGCGGCAGCTCCTACAATGAGCAGTTCTTC. Translating it yields CASSPSGSSYNEQFF.

The chain uses TRBV10-2 and TRBJ2-3; TRBD1 agrees at 8 bases. Trimming took 7 bases from V and 2 from J; bases not matched to a gene: 17. Germline V gene sequence: CDR1 WSHSY, CDR2 SAAADI. This CDR3 region has 18 residues. CDR3 amino acids: CASNGQTGELTFTDTQYF. CDR3 sequence (DNA): TGCGCCAGCAACGGACAGACAGGGGAACTAACCTTCACAGATACGCAGTATTTT.

The genes are TRBV15 and TRBJ1-3; no clear D gene. CDR1 is LNHNV and CDR2 is YYDKDF in the germline V gene (reference sequence). Trimming took 0 bases from V and 0 from J, leaving 6 bases between them. The CDR3 has 15 amino acids. The CDR3: CATSREVGSGNTIYF. Written as DNA, the CDR3 is TGTGCCACCAGCAGAGAAGTGGGCTCTGGAAACACCATATATTTT.

The chain uses TRBV18 and TRBJ1-2; 8 nucleotides line up with TRBD1. J was trimmed by 4 bases and V by 4 bases; bases with no gene match: 2. The CDR3 length is 13 residues. Looked up from germline, CDR1 is KGHSH and CDR2 is LQKENI. This chain's CDR3 is CASSLDRGYGYTF. The CDR3 DNA reads as TGTGCCAGCTCACTCGACAGGGGCTATGGCTACACCTTC.

This chain connects TRBV5-8 to TRBJ2-4; D possibly matches TRBD1 or TRBD2 (5 bases each). Germline V gives CDR1 SGHTS, CDR2 YDEGEE. Trimming removed 0 bases at V and 12 bases at J, with 7 bases between. The CDR3 contains 11 residues. CDR3 amino acids: CASSLGGYQYF. In DNA, the CDR3 is TGTGCCAGCAGCTTGGGGGGGTATCAGTACTTC.

The rearrangement links TRBV28 to TRBJ2-4, with D perhaps matching TRBD1 (5 bases). Germline CDR1 and CDR2: MDHEN and SYDVKM. V gave up 3 bases and J gave up 0 bases, with 21 bases separating them. CDR3 length equals 19 residues. Written as DNA, the CDR3 is TGTGCCAGCAGTTTGGGTTTGGGGCAGGGATTCCTAGCCAAAAACATTCAGTACTTC. Its protein product is CASSLGLGQGFLAKNIQYF.

V and J are TRBV9 and TRBJ2-7; TRBD2 agrees at 7 bases. Germline trimming cut 4 bases from V and 2 bases from J; bases unmatched to any gene: 6. The CDR3 has 14 amino acids. Per germline, CDR1 SGDLS and CDR2 YYNGEE. The CDR3 loop is CASSLRGDAYEQYF. CDR3 bases: TGTGCCAGCAGCCTCCGGGGGGACGCCTACGAGCAGTACTTC. The whole variable domain, filled in from reference TRBV9 and TRBJ2-7, reads DSGVTQTPKHLITATGQRVTLRCSPRSGDLSVYWYQQSLDQGLQFLIQYYNGEERAKGNILERFSAQQFPDLHSELNLSSLELGDSALYFCASSLRGDAYEQYFGPGTRLTVT.

The J gene is TRBJ1-6, the V gene TRBV19; tentative D call: TRBD1 (6 bases). The CDR3 has 15 residues. Germline V gene lookup returns CDR1 LNHDA and CDR2 SQIVND (reference sequence). The V end lost 3 bases, the J end lost 7 bases, and 13 bases lay between the germline ends. CDR3 in amino acids: CASSMFRGSNSPLHF. The CDR3 DNA reads as TGTGCCAGTAGTATGTTCAGGGGAAGCAATTCACCCCTCCACTTT.

This clone is medium-sized. V usage is TRBV18 and J usage is TRBJ1-1; D not certain. Germline-derived CDR1 and CDR2 are KGHSH and LQKENI. The CDR3 runs 15 residues. Trimming left V 3 bases short and J 1 base short, with 12 bases between. The CDR3 sequence is CASSPARGSNTEAFF. The CDR3 DNA is TGTGCCAGCTCACCCGCCCGCGGGTCGAACACTGAAGCTTTCTTT.

V gene TRBV5-6 combines with J gene TRBJ1-3; D might be TRBD1 (5 bases). CDR1 and CDR2 (germline): SGHDT, YYEEEE. The V gene lost 1 base and the J gene lost 8 bases, with 13 bases spanning the gap. CDR3 size: 14 residues. CDR3 region: CASSLTPAGDTIYF. CDR3 in DNA: TGTGCCAGCAGCTTGACCCCCGCGGGGGACACCATATATTTT.

The CDR3 DNA is TGTGCCAGCAGTTCCCACCTTTACAATGAGCAGTTCTTC. The encoded protein is CASSSHLYNEQFF. The chain uses TRBV6-5 and TRBJ2-1; unclear D gene. The CDR3 has 13 amino acids. V lost 4 bases and J lost 4, with 8 bases in between. Germline loops: CDR1 MNHEY, CDR2 SVGAGI.

This clone was found a few times. This chain links TRBV6-1 with TRBJ1-1; TRBD1 aligns across 7 bases. With 2 bases clipped from V and 1 base from J, the junction kept 4 bases outside the gene matches. This CDR3 is 15 amino acids long. CDR1 and CDR2 from the germline V gene are MNHNS and SASEGT. CDR3 nucleotide sequence: TGTGCCAGCAGTGAAAGGGACAGAGCGAACACTGAAGCTTTCTTT. Encoded protein: CASSERDRANTEAFF.

CDR3 region: CASRITGGASEAFF. In nucleotides, the CDR3 is TGCGCCAGCAGAATCACAGGGGGCGCATCTGAAGCTTTCTTT. The rearrangement uses TRBV5-1 and TRBJ1-1, with TRBD1 identical over 9 bases. Per germline, CDR1 SGHRS and CDR2 YFSETQ. V trimming: 5 bases; J trimming: 6 bases; junction bases outside the gene matches: 8. The CDR3 has 14 residues.

This sequence joins TRBV7-3 and TRBJ2-1, with 8 bases fitting TRBD2. The germline V gene encodes CDR1 SGHTA and CDR2 FQGTGA. The CDR3 has 18 residues. The V and J ends lost 1 base and 1 base, in that order; junction bases with no gene match: 9. The CDR3 here is CASSLNPSGSGSYNEQFF. DNA of the CDR3: TGTGCCAGCAGCTTAAACCCGAGCGGGAGTGGGTCCTACAATGAGCAGTTCTTC.

V and J are TRBV9 and TRBJ2-7; D perhaps matches TRBD2 (7 bases). The CDR3 extends over 14 amino acids. In germline, CDR1 is SGDLS, CDR2 YYNGEE. Between the trimmed V and J ends, which lost 6 bases and 4 bases, there was a span of 17 bases. The CDR3: CASTQGLGGYEQYF. CDR3 DNA sequence: TGTGCCAGCACCCAGGGGTTGGGAGGGTACGAGCAGTACTTC.